This passage covers 12 T cell receptor beta chains from one sample sequenced in a study of CD8 T cells in Susac syndrome. An input of about 0.5 to 1 ug of RNA was subjected to reverse transcription using random hexamers. TCRdb re-analysed the immunoSEQ multiplex PCR reads in MiXCR, keeping a single row per CDR3 protein. The table records about 76,000 distinct CDR3 sequences, roughly 92% of them present only once. Sequencing was done on a sample of CD8+ T cells from PBMCs. The receptor source for this set is a human donor with Susac syndrome.

The chain combines TRBV29-1 with TRBJ1-1; D gene uncertain. V lost 4 bases to trimming and J lost 2 bases, with 5 bases between them. The CDR3 totals 11 residues. CDR1 is SQVTM, CDR2 ANQGSEA, per germline. CDR3 sequence: CSVAFNTEAFF. The CDR3 nucleotides read TGCAGCGTTGCATTCAACACTGAAGCTTTCTTT.

This clonotype appeared a single time. This sequence joins TRBV7-9 and TRBJ2-7; D unresolved. Germline lookup yields CDR1 SEHNR and CDR2 FQNEAQ (reference sequence). The CDR3 spans 13 residues. Trimming removed 5 bases at V and 6 bases at J, with 14 bases between. CDR3 sequence (DNA): TGTGCCAGCAGCCTCAGGACGCTTCCCGAGCAGTACTTC. This encodes CASSLRTLPEQYF. The whole variable domain, filled in from reference TRBV7-9 and TRBJ2-7, reads DTGVSQNPRHKITKRGQNVTFRCDPISEHNRLYWYRQTLGQGPEFLTYFQNEAQLEKSRLLSDRFSAERPKGSFSTLEIQRTEQGDSAMYLCASSLRTLPEQYFGPGTRLTVT.

This clonotype appeared a single time. The DNA is omitted, as the CDR3 cannot be located on it reliably, and the CDR3 follows TCRdb's listing. Here the CDR3 reads CASSLHQQGSSTEAFF. The rearrangement links TRBV5-1 to TRBJ1-1; the D call in the table, TRBD1, was not verified against the DNA. Germline CDR1 reads SGHRS; CDR2 reads YFSETQ. The CDR3 region is 16 residues in length, termini included.

J is TRBJ2-3 and V is TRBV6-2 or TRBV6-3; the D gene is possibly TRBD2 (5 bases). CDR3 length: 14 residues. The germline CDR1 and CDR2 sequences are MNHEY and SVGEGT. V was trimmed by 5 bases and J by 3 bases, leaving 12 bases between them. For the CDR3, the DNA is TGTGCCAGCAGTCCGGACTCCTATACAGATACGCAGTATTTT. Translating gives CASSPDSYTDTQYF.

This chain uses TRBV10-2 with TRBJ1-1, with D tentatively TRBD1 (6 bases). CDR1 and CDR2 (germline): WSHSY, SAAADI. The CDR3 runs to 15 residues. Trimming stripped 6 bases from V and 12 bases from J, with 26 bases between. The CDR3 DNA is TGCGCCAGCAGCGATCCCCTTGAACACTCAGGGGTAACTTTCTTT. It translates to CASSDPLEHSGVTFF.

This chain connects TRBV20-1 to TRBJ2-7; 9 positions match TRBD1. The V gene end was trimmed by 0 bases and the J gene end by 4 bases; junction bases not matched to a gene: 7. Germline loops: CDR1 DFQATT, CDR2 SNEGSKA (reference sequence). The CDR3 is 15 amino acids. The CDR3, as DNA: TGCAGTGCTAGAGACCCGGGACAGGGAATTTACGAGCAGTACTTC. This codes for CSARDPGQGIYEQYF.

The V gene is TRBV12-3 or TRBV12-4, the J gene TRBJ2-1, with D possibly TRBD2 on 6 matching bases. This CDR3 contains 18 residues. The V gene lost 3 bases and the J gene lost 7 bases, with 25 bases spanning the gap. The CDR3 protein is CASSFWREAPQLKNEQFF. CDR3 coding DNA: TGTGCCAGCAGTTTTTGGCGGGAAGCCCCTCAACTCAAGAATGAGCAGTTCTTC.

The V call is TRBV19, the J call TRBJ2-1; perhaps D is TRBD1 or TRBD2 (5 bases each). CDR1 and CDR2 from the germline V gene are LNHDA and SQIVND (reference sequence). CDR3 length: 15 amino acids. V gave up 3 bases and J gave up 9 bases, with 18 bases separating them. CDR3 DNA: TGTGCCAGTAGTATCACGGCAGGGAGAAGCGGTGAGCAGTTCTTC. This encodes CASSITAGRSGEQFF.

This clonotype was seen a single time. J is TRBJ1-5 and V is TRBV7-8; 7 bases match TRBD1. The CDR3 is 15 amino acids. V dropped 5 bases and J dropped 5; count of bases not matched to a gene: 9. Germline CDR1 and CDR2: SGHVS and FQNEAQ. As DNA, the CDR3 is TGTGCCAGCAGCCCGGACAGGTTGGGCGATCAGCCCCAGCATTTT. It translates to CASSPDRLGDQPQHF.

This CDR3 is CASSPDWETQYF. As DNA, the CDR3 is TGTGCCAGCAGCCCCGACTGGGAGACCCAGTACTTC. The chain uses TRBV5-6 and TRBJ2-5; D is undetermined. From germline, CDR1 is SGHDT and CDR2 YYEEEE. Trimming removed 4 bases from V and 5 bases from J, with 9 bases in between. CDR3 size: 12 residues.

V and J are TRBV28 and TRBJ1-1; 7 nucleotides align to TRBD1. Germline V gene data show CDR1 as MDHEN and CDR2 as SYDVKM. The CDR3 is made up of 17 amino acids. Germline trimming cut 0 bases from V and 0 bases from J; bases unmatched to any gene: 7. The CDR3 region is CASSLWTGTLLNTEAFF. The CDR3 nucleotides read TGTGCCAGCAGTTTATGGACAGGGACCCTTTTGAACACTGAAGCTTTCTTT.

The V call is TRBV18, the J call TRBJ2-7; TRBD2 is a possible D gene (6 bases). Germline V gene lookup returns CDR1 KGHSH and CDR2 LQKENI. With 0 bases removed from V and 9 bases from J, the gap between germline ends came to 18 bases. The CDR3 consists of 15 residues. This CDR3 is CASSPPHSTGAGQYF. The DNA of the CDR3 is TGTGCCAGCTCACCACCCCACTCGACGGGAGCAGGGCAGTACTTC.